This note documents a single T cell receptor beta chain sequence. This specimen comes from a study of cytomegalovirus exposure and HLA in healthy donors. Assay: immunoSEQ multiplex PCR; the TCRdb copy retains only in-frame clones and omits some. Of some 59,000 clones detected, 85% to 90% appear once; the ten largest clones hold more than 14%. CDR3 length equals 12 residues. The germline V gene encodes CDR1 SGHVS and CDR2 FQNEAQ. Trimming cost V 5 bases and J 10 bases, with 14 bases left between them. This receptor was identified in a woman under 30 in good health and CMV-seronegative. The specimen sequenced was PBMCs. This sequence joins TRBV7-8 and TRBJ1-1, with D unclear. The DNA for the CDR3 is TGTGCCAGCAGCGCCGGCGAGTCAGGAGCTTTCTTT. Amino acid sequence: CASSAGESGAFF.